The following is a T cell receptor beta chain sequence with its context. The sample is drawn from a study of T cell responses to AZD1222 COVID-19 vaccine. Data came from immunoSEQ multiplex PCR; TCRdb stores just in-frame clones and leaves some out. The data show 25,000 to 30,000 clones, roughly 78% seen once. The CDR3 spans 13 residues. Germline-derived CDR1 and CDR2 are LNHDA and SQIVND (reference sequence). V lost 9 bases to trimming and J lost 3 bases, with 14 bases between them. The TCR comes from an adult in good health. This sample comprised peripheral blood, obtained on day 0 of AZD1222 vaccination. The rearrangement links TRBV19 to TRBJ1-1; a weak D match, TRBD1 (5 bases). DNA of the CDR3: TGTGCCAGCCGACAGCGTCGCGACACTGAAGCTTTCTTT. The encoded protein is CASRQRRDTEAFF.